This paragraph covers one T cell receptor beta chain sequence. The antigen is undetermined. This sample was taken from a study of T cells after yellow fever vaccination. Study summary: The fractions with low cell numbers were processed using SMART-Seq v4 Ultra Low Input.

Study-level points and caveats: Researchers report a weaker secondary response that nonetheless peaked faster, day 5 versus 15. Clonotype sharing between CD4 and CD8 compartments was small.

In germline, CDR1 is SGHTA, CDR2 FQGNSA. This CDR3 comprises 15 residues. The ends lost 6 bases at V and 5 bases at J; junction bases unmatched: 10. The TCR cDNA carried a universal primer site and UMIs from 5'RACE template switching. From the 5' RACE reads, TCRdb called clonotypes with MiXCR, one entry per CDR3 protein. The sample gives fewer than 85,000 distinct CDR3 sequences, about 7.7% of which show up once; 35% to 45% is in the top ten. The input for sequencing was CD8+ T cells sorted from PBMCs, taken on the day of the yellow fever booster vaccination. This receptor was identified in a man younger than 40 who received the YFV17D yellow fever vaccine. The chain employs TRBV7-2 and TRBJ2-7, with TRBD2 identical over 10 bases. CDR3 protein: CASSSSSGSMNEQYF. Here the CDR3 DNA reads TGTGCCAGCAGTTCATCTAGCGGGAGTATGAACGAGCAGTACTTC.